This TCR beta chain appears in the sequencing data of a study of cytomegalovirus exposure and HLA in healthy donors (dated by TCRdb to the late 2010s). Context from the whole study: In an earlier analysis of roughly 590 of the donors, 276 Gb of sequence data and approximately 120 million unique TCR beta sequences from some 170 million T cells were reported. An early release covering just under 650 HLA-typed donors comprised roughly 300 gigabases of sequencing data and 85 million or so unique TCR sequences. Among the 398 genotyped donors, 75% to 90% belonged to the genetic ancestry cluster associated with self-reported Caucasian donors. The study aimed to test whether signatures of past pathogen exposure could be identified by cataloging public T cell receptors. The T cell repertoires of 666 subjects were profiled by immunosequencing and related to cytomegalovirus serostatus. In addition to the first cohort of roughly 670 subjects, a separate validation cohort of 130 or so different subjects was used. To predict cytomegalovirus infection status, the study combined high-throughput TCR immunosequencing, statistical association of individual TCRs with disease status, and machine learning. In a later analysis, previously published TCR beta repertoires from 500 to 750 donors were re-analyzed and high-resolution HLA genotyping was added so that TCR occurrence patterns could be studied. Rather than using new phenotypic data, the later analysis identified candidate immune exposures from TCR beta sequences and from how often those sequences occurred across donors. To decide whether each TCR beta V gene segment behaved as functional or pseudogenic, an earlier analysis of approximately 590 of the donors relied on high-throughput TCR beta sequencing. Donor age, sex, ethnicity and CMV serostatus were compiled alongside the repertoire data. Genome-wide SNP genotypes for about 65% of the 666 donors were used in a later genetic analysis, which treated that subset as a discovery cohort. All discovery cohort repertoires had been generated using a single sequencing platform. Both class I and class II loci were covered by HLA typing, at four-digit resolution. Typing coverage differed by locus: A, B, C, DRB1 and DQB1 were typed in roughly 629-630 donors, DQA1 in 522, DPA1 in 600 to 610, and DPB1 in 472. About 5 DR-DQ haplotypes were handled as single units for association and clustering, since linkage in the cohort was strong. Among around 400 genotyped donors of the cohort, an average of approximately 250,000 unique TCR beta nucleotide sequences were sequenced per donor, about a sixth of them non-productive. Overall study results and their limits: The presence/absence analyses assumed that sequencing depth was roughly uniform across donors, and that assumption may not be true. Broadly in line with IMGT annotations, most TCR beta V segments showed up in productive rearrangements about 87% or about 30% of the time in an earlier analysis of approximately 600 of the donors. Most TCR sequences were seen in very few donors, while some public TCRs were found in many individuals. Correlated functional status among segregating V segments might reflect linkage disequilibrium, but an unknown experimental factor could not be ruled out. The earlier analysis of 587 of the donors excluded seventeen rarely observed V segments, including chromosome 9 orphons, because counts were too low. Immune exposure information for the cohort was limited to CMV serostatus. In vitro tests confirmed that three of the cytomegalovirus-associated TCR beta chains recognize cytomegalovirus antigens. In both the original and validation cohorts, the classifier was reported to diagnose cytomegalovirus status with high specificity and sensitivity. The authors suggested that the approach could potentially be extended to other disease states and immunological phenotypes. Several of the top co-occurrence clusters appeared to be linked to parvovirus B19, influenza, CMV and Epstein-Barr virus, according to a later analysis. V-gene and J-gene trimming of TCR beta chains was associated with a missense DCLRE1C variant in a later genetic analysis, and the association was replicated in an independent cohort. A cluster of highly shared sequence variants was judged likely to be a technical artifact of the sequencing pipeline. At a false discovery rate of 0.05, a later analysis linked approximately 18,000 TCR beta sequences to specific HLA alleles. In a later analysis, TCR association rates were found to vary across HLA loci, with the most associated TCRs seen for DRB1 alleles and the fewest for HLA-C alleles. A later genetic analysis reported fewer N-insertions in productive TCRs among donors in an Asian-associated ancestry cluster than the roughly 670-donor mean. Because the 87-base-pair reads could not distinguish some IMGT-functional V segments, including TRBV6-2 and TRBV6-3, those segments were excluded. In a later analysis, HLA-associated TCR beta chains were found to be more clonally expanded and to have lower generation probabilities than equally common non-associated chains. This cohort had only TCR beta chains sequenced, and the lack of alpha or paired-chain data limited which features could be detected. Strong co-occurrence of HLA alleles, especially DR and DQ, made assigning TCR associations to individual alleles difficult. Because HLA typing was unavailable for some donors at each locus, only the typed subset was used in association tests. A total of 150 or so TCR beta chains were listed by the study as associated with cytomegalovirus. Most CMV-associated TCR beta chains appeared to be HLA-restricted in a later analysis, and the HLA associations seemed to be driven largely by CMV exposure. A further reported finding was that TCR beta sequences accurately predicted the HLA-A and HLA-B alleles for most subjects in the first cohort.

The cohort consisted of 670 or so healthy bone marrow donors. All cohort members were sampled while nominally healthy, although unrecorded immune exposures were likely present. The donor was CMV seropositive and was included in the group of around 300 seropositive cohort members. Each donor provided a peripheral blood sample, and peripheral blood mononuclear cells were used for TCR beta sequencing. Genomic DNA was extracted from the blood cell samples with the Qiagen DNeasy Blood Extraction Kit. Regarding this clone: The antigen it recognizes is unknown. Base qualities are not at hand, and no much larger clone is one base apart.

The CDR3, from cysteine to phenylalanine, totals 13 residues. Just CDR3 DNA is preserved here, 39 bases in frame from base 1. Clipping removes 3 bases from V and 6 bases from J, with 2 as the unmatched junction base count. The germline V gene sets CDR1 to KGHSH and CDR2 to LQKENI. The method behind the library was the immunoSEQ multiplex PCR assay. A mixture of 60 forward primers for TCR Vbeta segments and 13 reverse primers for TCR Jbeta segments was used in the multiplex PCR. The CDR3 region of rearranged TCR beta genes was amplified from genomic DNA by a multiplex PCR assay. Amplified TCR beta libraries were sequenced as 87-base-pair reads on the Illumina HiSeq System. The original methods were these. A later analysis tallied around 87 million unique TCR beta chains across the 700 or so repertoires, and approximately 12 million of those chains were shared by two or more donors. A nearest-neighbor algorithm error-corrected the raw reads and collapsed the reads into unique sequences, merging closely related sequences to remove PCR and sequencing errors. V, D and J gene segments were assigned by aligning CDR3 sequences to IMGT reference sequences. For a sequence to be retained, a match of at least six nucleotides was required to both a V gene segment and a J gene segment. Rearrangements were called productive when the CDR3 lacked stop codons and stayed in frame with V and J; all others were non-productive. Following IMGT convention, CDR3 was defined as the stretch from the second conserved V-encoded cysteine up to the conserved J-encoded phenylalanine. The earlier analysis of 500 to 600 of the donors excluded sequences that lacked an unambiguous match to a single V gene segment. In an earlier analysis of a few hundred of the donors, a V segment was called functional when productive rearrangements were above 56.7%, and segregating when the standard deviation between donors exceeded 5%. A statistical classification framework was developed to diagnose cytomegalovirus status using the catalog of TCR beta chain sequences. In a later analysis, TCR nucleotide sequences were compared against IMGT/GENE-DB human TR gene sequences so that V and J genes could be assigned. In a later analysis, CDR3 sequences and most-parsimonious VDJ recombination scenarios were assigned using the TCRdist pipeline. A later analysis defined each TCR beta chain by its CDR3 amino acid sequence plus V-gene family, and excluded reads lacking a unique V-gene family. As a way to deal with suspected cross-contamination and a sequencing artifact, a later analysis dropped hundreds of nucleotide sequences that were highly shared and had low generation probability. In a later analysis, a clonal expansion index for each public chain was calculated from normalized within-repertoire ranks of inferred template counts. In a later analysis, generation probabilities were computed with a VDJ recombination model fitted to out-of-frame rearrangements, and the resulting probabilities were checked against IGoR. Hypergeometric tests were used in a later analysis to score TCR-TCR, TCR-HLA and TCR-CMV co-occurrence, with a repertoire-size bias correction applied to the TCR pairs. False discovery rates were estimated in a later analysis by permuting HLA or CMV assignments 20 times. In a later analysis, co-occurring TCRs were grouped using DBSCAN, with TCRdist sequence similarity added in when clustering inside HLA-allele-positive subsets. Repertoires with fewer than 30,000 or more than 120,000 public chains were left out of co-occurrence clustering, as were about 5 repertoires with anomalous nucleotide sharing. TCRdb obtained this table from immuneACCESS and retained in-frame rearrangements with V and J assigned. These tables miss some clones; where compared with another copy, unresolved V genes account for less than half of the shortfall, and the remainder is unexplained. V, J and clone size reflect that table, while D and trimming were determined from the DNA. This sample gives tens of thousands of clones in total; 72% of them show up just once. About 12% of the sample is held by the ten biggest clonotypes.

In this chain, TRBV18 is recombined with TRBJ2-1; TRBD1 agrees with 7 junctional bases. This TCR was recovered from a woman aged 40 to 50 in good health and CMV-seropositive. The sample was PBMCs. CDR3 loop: CASSPNRGNEQFF. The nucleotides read TGTGCCAGCTCACCGAACAGGGGCAATGAGCAGTTCTTC.